This T cell receptor beta chain appears in the sequencing data of a study of T cell responses to AZD1222 COVID-19 vaccine listed by TCRdb under 2021. With regard to the full study: AZD1222 recipients whose second dose came at about 4 weeks and those whose second dose came at about 12 weeks were combined into one group, since spike-specific TCR depth and breadth did not differ between the two schedules. Enrollment into the trials was organized by age into subgroups of 18-55, 56-69 and 70-plus years, and those subgroups contained 148, 28 and 57 TCR-sequenced participants, respectively. A total of just over 230 trial participants underwent TCR sequencing, of whom approximately 210 received two doses of AZD1222 and about 25 received two doses of the MenACWY control vaccine. The study at large found these results: The whole spike protein was spanned by vaccine-associated CD4 TCRs, and dominant responses were seen in regions 160-218 and 743-854. Because no day 14 peak-response samples were available, repertoires were characterized only after the peak T cell response. Nearly half of unique spike-specific TCRs reportedly recognized epitopes outside regions mutated in the B.1.351 and B.1.1.7 variants. After two AZD1222 doses, both the breadth and the depth of spike-specific TCRs were significantly higher than at day 0 and than in MenACWY recipients. Participants were mostly white British, with more females than males. The authors suggested clonal diversity may have been underestimated. Conclusions about previously exposed vaccinees are limited, since just a handful of AZD1222 recipients were seropositive for SARS-CoV-2 at baseline. In the small 56-69-year group, the increase in depth fell short of significance, most likely because of low power.

The CDR3 regions of human TCRbeta chains were analyzed by immunosequencing. For the original study's pipeline: Repertoire TCRs were matched against a reference library of SARS-CoV-2-specific TCRs generated with the MIRA antigen-specificity platform. Breadth meant the fraction of unique TCRs that were SARS-CoV-2-associated, whereas depth meant the fraction of total T cells that were SARS-CoV-2-associated. Each spike-specific TCR was assigned to its reactive spike region and to a CD4 or CD8 class using the MIRA data. Log10-transformed breadth and depth values were compared by one-way ANOVA with Sidak's multiple comparisons tests. Imported from immuneACCESS, the table was reduced by TCRdb to in-frame sequences with V and J called. These copies leave out some clones; in studies compared against another copy, an unresolved V gene accounts for under half, and the cause of the remainder is not known. From that table come the V and J calls and clone size; the DNA was used to work out D and trimming. The sample table lists about 140,000 clones, roughly 88% of them with a count of one. Roughly 3.8% of the sample is taken by the ten largest.

Taken from cysteine to phenylalanine, the CDR3 has 11 residues. The CDR3 DNA has 33 bases and is translated from base 1. The V and J ends are trimmed by 6 bases and 8 bases, leaving 10 bases between them. Looking up the germline V gene yields CDR1 KGHSH and CDR2 LQKENI. The time point label of this sample denotes: baseline before first vaccination. The vaccinee samples were drawn from two UK trials, COV001 and COV002, one of which was a single-blind randomized controlled phase 2/3 trial testing AZD1222 (ChAdOx1 nCoV-19) in healthy adults. For TCRbeta chain sequencing, PBMC samples from trial participants were taken at day 0 and at day 28 after the second dose. Note on this clone: Its antigen remains undetermined. Qualities for individual bases were not recorded, and no much larger clone is one base off.

Here the sequenced sample was peripheral blood, taken on day 0 of AZD1222 vaccination. This clonotype originated in an adult in good health. This receptor chain uses TRBV18 and TRBJ1-2; no confident D gene assignment can be made. The encoded CDR3 is CASSSDKGYTF. The nucleotide sequence is given as TGTGCCAGCTCGTCCGACAAGGGCTACACCTTC.